One sample yielded the 21 T cell receptor beta chains listed below, sequenced in a study of blood T cell repertoires in COVID-19. Method: immunoSEQ multiplex PCR; TCRdb's copy keeps in-frame clones and lacks some. The sample shows about 210,000 clones, approximately 91% of them seen only once. The sequenced material came from peripheral blood. Source of these receptors: a man between 35 and 55 years old with acute or convalescent COVID-19.

This chain connects TRBV7-9 to TRBJ2-7; D is unresolved. Trimming removed 1 base from V and 6 bases from J, with 10 bases in between. Per germline, CDR1 SEHNR and CDR2 FQNEAQ (reference sequence). The CDR3 contains 13 residues. CDR3 in amino acids: CASSLGQFSEQYF. The DNA of the CDR3 is TGTGCCAGCAGCTTAGGACAATTCAGCGAGCAGTACTTC.

The chain employs TRBV27 and TRBJ1-2; 10 bases line up with TRBD1. V was pared by 7 bases and J by 4 bases, with 9 bases of the junction left unmatched. This CDR3 has 15 amino acids. CDR1 is MNHEY, CDR2 SMNVEV, per germline (reference sequence). The CDR3 DNA reads TGTGCCAGCACCCGGACAGGGGGGACCCTCTATGGCTACACCTTC. This codes for CASTRTGGTLYGYTF.

The chain joins TRBV11-3 to TRBJ2-1, with D perhaps matching TRBD2 (5 bases). Per the germline V gene, CDR1 is SGHNT and CDR2 is YENEEA. V dropped 5 bases and J dropped 8 bases, with 7 bases sitting between them. This CDR3 has 11 amino acids. CDR3 protein: CASSRGYEQFF. CDR3 DNA sequence: TGTGCCAGCAGCCGAGGGTATGAGCAGTTCTTC.

The chain couples TRBV2 to TRBJ2-1; D unclear. The CDR3 runs 15 residues. Between the trimmed V and J ends, which lost 3 bases and 2 bases, there was a span of 11 bases. Germline values: CDR1 SNHLY, CDR2 FYNNEI. The CDR3 loop reads CASSEMGRTYNEQFF. The CDR3 DNA reads TGTGCCAGCAGTGAGATGGGCCGTACCTACAATGAGCAGTTCTTC.

CDR3 in DNA: TGTGCCAGCAGTTACCCCGCGGGACGGAACAATGAGCAGTTCTTC. This gives the protein CASSYPAGRNNEQFF. This rearrangement joins TRBV6-6 to TRBJ2-1; the D gene is possibly TRBD2 (6 bases). Trimming shortened V by 2 bases and J by 5 bases, and 13 bases separated the two germline ends. This CDR3 comprises 15 residues. Germline V gives CDR1 MNHNY, CDR2 SVGAGI (reference sequence).

The genes are TRBV7-2 and TRBJ2-7; 7 nucleotides align to TRBD2. The CDR3 covers 14 residues. Germline V gives CDR1 SGHTA, CDR2 FQGNSA. V trimming: 6 bases; J trimming: 2 bases; junction bases outside the gene matches: 7. CDR3 protein: CASRVAGSTYEQYF. CDR3 coding DNA: TGTGCCAGCAGGGTAGCGGGTTCGACCTACGAGCAGTACTTC. Supplemented by reference TRBV7-2 and TRBJ2-7, the full variable domain reads GAGVSQSPSNKVTEKGKDVELRCDPISGHTALYWYRQSLGQGLEFLIYFQGNSAPDKSGLPSDRFSAERTGGSVSTLTIQRTQQEDSAVYLCASRVAGSTYEQYFGPGTRLTVT.

This chain connects TRBV6-2 or TRBV6-3 to TRBJ2-7; D is uncertain. The CDR3 has 11 amino acids. CDR1 MNHEY and CDR2 SVGEGT come from the germline V gene. Trimming took off 4 bases at V and 6 bases at J, with 7 bases between the two ends. This CDR3 is CASSLRVEQYF. The CDR3 DNA follows: TGTGCCAGCAGTTTAAGAGTCGAGCAGTACTTC.

The rearrangement uses TRBV9 and TRBJ2-1; 9 nucleotides match TRBD1. This CDR3 region has 15 residues. Germline V CDR1 and CDR2: SGDLS, YYNGEE. V dropped 4 bases and J dropped 4; count of bases not matched to a gene: 6. CDR3 region: CASSTTGGGYNEQFF. The CDR3, as DNA: TGTGCCAGCAGCACAACAGGGGGCGGGTACAATGAGCAGTTCTTC. Variable domain in full (rest from reference TRBV9 and TRBJ2-1): DSGVTQTPKHLITATGQRVTLRCSPRSGDLSVYWYQQSLDQGLQFLIQYYNGEERAKGNILERFSAQQFPDLHSELNLSSLELGDSALYFCASSTTGGGYNEQFFGPGTRLTVL.

Only one count was recorded for this clone. The rearrangement uses TRBV5-6 and TRBJ1-2; TRBD1 might be the D (6 bases). This CDR3 is 16 amino acids long. Per the germline V gene, CDR1 is SGHDT and CDR2 is YYEEEE. V lost 0 bases and J lost 0, with 12 bases in between. The CDR3 DNA reads as TGTGCCAGCAGCTTGGTCAGGGGCACAGCTAACTATGGCTACACCTTC. It specifies CASSLVRGTANYGYTF.

The chain is built from TRBV6-4 and TRBJ2-7, with 7 nucleotides matching TRBD2. The CDR3 extends over 13 amino acids. Germline V gene lookup returns CDR1 MRHNA and CDR2 SNTAGT. J gave up 7 bases and V 5 bases, and 8 bases lay outside the gene matches. The CDR3 is CASSWDSGGEQYF. CDR3 nucleotide sequence: TGTGCCAGCAGTTGGGACTCCGGGGGGGAGCAGTACTTC.

The V and J genes are TRBV5-5 and TRBJ1-1; 10 bases line up with TRBD1. Germline CDR1 is SGHKS and CDR2 is YYEKEE (reference sequence). J was trimmed by 4 bases and V by 4 bases; bases with no gene match: 4. CDR3 length equals 14 residues. The CDR3 sequence is CASSLTGGVTEAFF. The DNA of the CDR3 is TGTGCCAGCAGCCTGACAGGGGGCGTCACTGAAGCTTTCTTT.

The chain joins TRBV6-5 to TRBJ1-1; 7 nucleotides agree with TRBD1. This CDR3 has 13 residues. J lost 3 bases, V lost 6 bases, and 4 bases had no gene match. Germline V gene data show CDR1 as MNHEY and CDR2 as SVGAGI. CDR3 amino acids: CASRPQGYTEAFF. Here the CDR3 DNA reads TGTGCCAGCAGACCACAGGGGTACACTGAAGCTTTCTTT.

The chain is built from TRBV6-5 and TRBJ2-7; possibly TRBD1 for D (6 bases). V was cut by 8 bases and J by 3 bases, with 14 bases left in between. The CDR3 sequence is 13 residues long. Germline V gene sequence: CDR1 MNHEY, CDR2 SVGAGI. The CDR3 loop is CASRTVGSYEQYF. CDR3 DNA: TGTGCCAGCCGGACAGTTGGAAGCTACGAGCAGTACTTC.

This clone has just a few counts. The rearrangement links TRBV7-9 to TRBJ2-7, with D unclear. Looked up from germline, CDR1 is SEHNR and CDR2 is FQNEAQ (reference sequence). V gave up 1 base and J gave up 4 bases, with 5 bases separating them. There are 12 residues in the CDR3. The CDR3 here is CASSLVPYEQYF. CDR3 coding DNA: TGTGCCAGCAGCTTAGTTCCTTACGAGCAGTACTTC.

The V gene is TRBV4-1, the J gene TRBJ2-5, with a possible D match to TRBD2 (5 bases). Germline V lookup: CDR1 MGHRA, CDR2 YSYEKL. This CDR3 is 13 amino acids long. V lost 0 bases and J lost 4, with 6 bases in between. CDR3 protein: CASSQDRGETQYF. The CDR3 DNA reads as TGCGCCAGCAGCCAAGATCGGGGAGAGACCCAGTACTTC.

This rearrangement joins TRBV27 to TRBJ1-2; TRBD1 matches at 7 bases. V shed 5 bases, J shed 3 bases, and the junction held 9 bases outside the gene matches. This CDR3 has 15 residues. Germline loops: CDR1 MNHEY, CDR2 SMNVEV (reference sequence). The CDR3 reads CASSGTTGLYYGYTF. The CDR3 DNA follows: TGTGCCAGCAGTGGGACGACAGGGCTGTACTATGGCTACACCTTC.

The genes are TRBV27 and TRBJ1-1, with D maybe TRBD1 (6 bases). CDR1 is MNHEY, CDR2 SMNVEV, per germline (reference sequence). Trimming stripped 5 bases from V and 1 base from J, with 17 bases between. This CDR3 comprises 16 residues. The CDR3 spells CASSTYRASSNTEAFF. The CDR3 DNA is TGTGCCAGCAGTACCTACAGGGCCAGCTCGAACACTGAAGCTTTCTTT.

J is TRBJ2-7 and V is TRBV27; 12 bases map to TRBD2. Trimming at V came to 6 bases and at J to 5 bases, leaving 8 bases not matched to a gene. The CDR3 contains 15 residues. The V gene's germline CDR1 is MNHEY and CDR2 SMNVEV (reference sequence). CDR3 residues: CASSPHLAGGNEQYF. In DNA, the CDR3 is TGTGCCAGCAGCCCCCACCTAGCGGGAGGGAACGAGCAGTACTTC.

The rearrangement joins TRBV12-3 or TRBV12-4 to TRBJ1-1, with unresolved D. The length of the CDR3 is 13 residues. Trimming left V 7 bases short and J 1 base short, with 10 bases between. The DNA for the CDR3 is TGTGCCAGCACCTTCGAGGGGAACACTGAAGCTTTCTTT. It codes for CASTFEGNTEAFF.

J is TRBJ2-7 and V is TRBV19, with TRBD1 matching over 10 bases. J was trimmed by 4 bases and V by 5 bases; bases with no gene match: 5. The CDR3 is 14 residues long. Germline V CDR1 and CDR2: LNHDA, SQIVND (reference sequence). The CDR3 nucleotides are TGTGCCAGTAGTGCCTCGGGACAGGGGTACGAGCAGTACTTC. Amino acid sequence: CASSASGQGYEQYF.

V is TRBV5-1 and J is TRBJ2-5, with 9 bases identical to TRBD1. Germline lookup yields CDR1 SGHRS and CDR2 YFSETQ. The V and J ends lost 3 bases and 1 base, in that order; junction bases with no gene match: 7. This CDR3 contains 16 residues. CDR3 in DNA: TGCGCCAGCAGCTCAAGGACAGGGGTGAGCCAAGAGACCCAGTACTTC. It translates to CASSSRTGVSQETQYF. Filled out from reference TRBV5-1 and TRBJ2-5, the complete variable domain reads KAGVTQTPRYLIKTRGQQVTLSCSPISGHRSVSWYQQTPGQGLQFLFEYFSETQRNKGNFPGRFSGRQFSNSRSEMNVSTLELGDSALYLCASSSRTGVSQETQYFGPGTRLLVL.